The 20 T cell receptor beta chains listed next were all sequenced from one sample in a study of blood T cell repertoires in COVID-19. The assay was immunoSEQ multiplex PCR, and TCRdb's table has in-frame clones only and misses some. The table lists about 190,000 clones, 70% to 85% of them singletons. Sequencing used peripheral blood. The receptor source for this set is a man between 45 and 60 years old who had recovered from COVID-19.

The J gene is TRBJ2-7, the V gene TRBV28, with TRBD2 as a possible D gene (6 bases). V lost 6 bases, J lost 3 bases, and 12 bases lay in between. Germline V gives CDR1 MDHEN, CDR2 SYDVKM. The CDR3 has 13 amino acids. The CDR3: CASRPPGLYEQYF. The CDR3 coding sequence is TGTGCCAGCAGGCCACCGGGACTCTACGAGCAGTACTTC. Supplemented by reference TRBV28 and TRBJ2-7, the full variable domain reads DVKVTQSSRYLVKRTGEKVFLECVQDMDHENMFWYRQDPGLGLRLIYFSYDVKMKEKGDIPEGYSVSREKKERFSLILESASTNQTSMYLCASRPPGLYEQYFGPGTRLTVT.

The chain combines TRBV24-1 with TRBJ2-4, with 12 bases matching TRBD1. Germline V gene sequence: CDR1 KGHDR, CDR2 SFDVKD. V was clipped by 7 bases and J by 3 bases; unmatched bases: 9. The CDR3 sequence is 17 residues long. The CDR3 DNA sequence: TGTGCCACCAGACGGGACAGGGGGCAAGAGGGCAAAAACATTCAGTACTTC. As protein: CATRRDRGQEGKNIQYF.

The chain carries TRBV3-1 (or the pseudogene TRBV3-2) and TRBJ1-6; 10 bases map to TRBD1. Germline CDR1 LGHDT, CDR2 YNNKEL (reference sequence). Trimming took 5 bases from V and 9 from J; bases not matched to a gene: 7. The CDR3 runs to 15 residues. In DNA form, the CDR3 reads TGTGCCAGCAGCGCTACCCGGGACAGGGGTTCACCCCTCCACTTT. Translation: CASSATRDRGSPLHF.

The rearrangement links TRBV7-8 to TRBJ2-1; D unclear. Trimming stripped 5 bases from V and 7 bases from J, with 15 bases between. This CDR3 spans 14 amino acids. Germline values: CDR1 SGHVS, CDR2 FQNEAQ. CDR3 protein: CASSPAIGHNEQFF. The CDR3 nucleotides read TGTGCCAGCAGCCCCGCTATTGGGCATAATGAGCAGTTCTTC.

The rearrangement uses TRBV18 and TRBJ2-1; D gene unclear. CDR1 and CDR2 from the germline V gene are KGHSH and LQKENI. CDR3 size: 12 residues. V was trimmed by 6 bases and J by 7 bases, leaving 10 bases between them. The CDR3 bases are TGTGCCAGCTCCCGACTGGGTAATGAGCAGTTCTTC. It codes for CASSRLGNEQFF.

J is TRBJ2-5 and V is TRBV28; 10 bases match TRBD2. Germline values: CDR1 MDHEN, CDR2 SYDVKM. V was clipped by 4 bases and J by 4 bases; unmatched bases: 15. This CDR3 has 18 amino acids. CDR3 protein: CASSWVASGSVDRETQYF. The CDR3 bases are TGTGCCAGCAGTTGGGTTGCTAGCGGGAGCGTGGACAGAGAGACCCAGTACTTC. The full variable domain, rest sourced from reference TRBV28 and TRBJ2-5, is DVKVTQSSRYLVKRTGEKVFLECVQDMDHENMFWYRQDPGLGLRLIYFSYDVKMKEKGDIPEGYSVSREKKERFSLILESASTNQTSMYLCASSWVASGSVDRETQYFGPGTRLLVL.

The rearrangement links TRBV19 to TRBJ1-5; the match to TRBD1 covers 7 bases. V shed 9 bases and J 1 base; nucleotides not matched to a gene: 15. The length of the CDR3 is 17 residues. Per the germline V gene, CDR1 is LNHDA and CDR2 is SQIVND (reference sequence). The CDR3 here is CASEGAGHTGSNQPQHF. The CDR3 bases are TGTGCCAGCGAGGGGGCAGGTCATACGGGCAGCAATCAGCCCCAGCATTTT.

This clone was seen once. This sample also contains other DNA sequences that code for the same CDR3. V is TRBV6-5 and J is TRBJ2-7, with 7 bases lining up with TRBD1. V lost 0 bases to trimming and J lost 0 bases; unmatched junction nucleotides: 5. CDR1 is MNHEY and CDR2 is SVGAGI in the germline V gene. The CDR3 contains 16 residues. This CDR3 is CASSYSRTGDSYEQYF. CDR3 nucleotide sequence: TGTGCCAGCAGTTACTCCCGAACAGGGGACTCCTACGAGCAGTACTTC.

The chain joins TRBV19 to TRBJ2-1; D unclear. V was trimmed by 3 bases and J by 4 bases, leaving 7 bases between them. The CDR3 sequence is 13 residues long. Germline V gene data show CDR1 as LNHDA and CDR2 as SQIVND (reference sequence). CDR3 residues: CASSIRIYNEQFF. CDR3 sequence (DNA): TGTGCCAGTAGTATCCGTATTTACAATGAGCAGTTCTTC.

The chain joins TRBV5-6 to TRBJ2-7; TRBD2 matches 7 bases. Germline V gives CDR1 SGHDT, CDR2 YYEEEE. V shed 4 bases and J 5 bases; nucleotides not matched to a gene: 12. This CDR3 region has 15 residues. CDR3 in amino acids: CASSPAGGSENEQYF. As DNA, the CDR3 is TGTGCCAGCAGCCCCGCCGGCGGGAGTGAGAACGAGCAGTACTTC.

The sample holds one count of this clone. The chain has TRBV2 and TRBJ1-5; tentative D call: TRBD1 (5 bases). The CDR3 consists of 13 residues. The germline CDR1 and CDR2 sequences are SNHLY and FYNNEI. V lost 9 bases, J lost 2 bases, and 11 bases lay in between. CDR3: CASVGVGNQPQHF. The CDR3, as DNA: TGTGCCAGTGTAGGGGTTGGCAATCAGCCCCAGCATTTT.

The CDR3 spells CASSLGTTGVGEQYF. CDR3 DNA sequence: TGCGCCAGCAGCCTAGGGACGACGGGAGTGGGCGAGCAGTACTTC. V gene TRBV5-1 combines with J gene TRBJ2-7, with D possibly TRBD2 on 6 matching bases. In germline, CDR1 is SGHRS, CDR2 YFSETQ. The CDR3 is 15 amino acids. Trimming cost V 4 bases and J 6 bases, with 20 bases left between them.

This clone turned up a few times. The rearrangement uses TRBV3-1 (or the pseudogene TRBV3-2) and TRBJ2-7; D remains unclear. Trimming shortened V by 4 bases and J by 3 bases, and 7 bases separated the two germline ends. Per germline, CDR1 LGHDT and CDR2 YNNKEL (reference sequence). The CDR3 spans 12 residues. In nucleotides, the CDR3 is TGTGCCAGCAGCCGTGGGCTCTACGAGCAGTACTTC. This translates into CASSRGLYEQYF.

The chain is built from TRBV7-2 and TRBJ1-1; D is uncertain. The CDR3 sequence is 12 residues long. The germline CDR1 and CDR2 sequences are SGHTA and FQGNSA. Trimming shortened V by 5 bases and J by 2 bases, and 6 bases separated the two germline ends. CDR3 DNA sequence: TGTGCCAGCAGCCTATATAACACTGAAGCTTTCTTT. It encodes CASSLYNTEAFF.

In regard to this clone: Other nucleotide sequences from this sample produce the same CDR3. The chain has TRBV5-1 and TRBJ2-2; D is possibly TRBD2 (5 bases). Germline V lookup: CDR1 SGHRS, CDR2 YFSETQ. V lost 0 bases, J lost 2 bases, and 8 bases lay in between. This CDR3 spans 15 amino acids. This CDR3 reads CASSLDSGNTGELFF. In DNA, the CDR3 is TGCGCCAGCAGCTTGGACAGCGGCAACACCGGGGAGCTGTTTTTT.

This sequence joins TRBV11-3 and TRBJ2-3, with 7 bases fitting TRBD1. Germline CDR1 SGHNT, CDR2 YENEEA. The CDR3 is 14 amino acids. V trimming: 3 bases; J trimming: 5 bases; junction bases outside the gene matches: 5. The DNA for the CDR3 is TGTGCCAGCAGCTTGAGGGGGCAGCAAGATACGCAGTATTTT. This codes for CASSLRGQQDTQYF. Based on the CDR3 plus reference TRBV11-3 and TRBJ2-3, the full variable domain is EAGVVQSPRYKIIEKKQPVAFWCNPISGHNTLYWYLQNLGQGPELLIRYENEEAVDDSQLPKDRFSAERLKGVDSTLKIQPAELGDSAVYLCASSLRGQQDTQYFGPGTRLTVL.

This clone was detected once. This chain uses TRBV5-4 with TRBJ1-2; D not resolved. Germline V gene data show CDR1 as SGHNT and CDR2 as YYREEE (reference sequence). The CDR3 consists of 15 residues. The V end lost 4 bases, the J end lost 2 bases, and 15 bases lay between the germline ends. Here the CDR3 DNA reads TGTGCCAGCAGCCTGGGCCTAACCCCCAACTATGGCTACACCTTC. Protein product: CASSLGLTPNYGYTF.

The chain carries TRBV18 and TRBJ2-2; perhaps TRBD2 as D (6 bases). Trimming took 4 bases from V and 5 from J, leaving 14 bases between them. Per germline, CDR1 KGHSH and CDR2 LQKENI. The CDR3 covers 15 residues. CDR3 sequence: CASSQDYQGTGELFF. For the CDR3, the DNA is TGTGCCAGCTCACAGGACTACCAAGGGACCGGGGAGCTGTTTTTT. The full variable domain, with the rest looked up from reference TRBV18 and TRBJ2-2, is NAGVMQNPRHLVRRRGQEARLRCSPMKGHSHVYWYRQLPEEGLKFMVYLQKENIIDESGMPKERFSAEFPKEGPSILRIQQVVRGDSAAYFCASSQDYQGTGELFFGEGSRLTVL.

The gene calls are TRBV5-1 and TRBJ2-5; possible D gene TRBD2, 6 bases. The CDR3 loop spans 14 amino acids. V dropped 0 bases and J dropped 0 bases, with 6 bases sitting between them. Per germline, CDR1 SGHRS and CDR2 YFSETQ. CDR3 in DNA: TGCGCCAGCAGCTTGGTAGCGGACCAAGAGACCCAGTACTTC. Translating it yields CASSLVADQETQYF.

V gene TRBV14 combines with J gene TRBJ2-3, with 10 bases matching TRBD2. V shed 1 base and J 6 bases; nucleotides not matched to a gene: 4. In germline, CDR1 is SGHDN, CDR2 FVKESK. This CDR3 has 15 residues. CDR3 sequence: CASSQASGSFDTQYF. The CDR3, as DNA: TGTGCCAGCAGCCAAGCTAGCGGGAGTTTTGATACGCAGTATTTT.